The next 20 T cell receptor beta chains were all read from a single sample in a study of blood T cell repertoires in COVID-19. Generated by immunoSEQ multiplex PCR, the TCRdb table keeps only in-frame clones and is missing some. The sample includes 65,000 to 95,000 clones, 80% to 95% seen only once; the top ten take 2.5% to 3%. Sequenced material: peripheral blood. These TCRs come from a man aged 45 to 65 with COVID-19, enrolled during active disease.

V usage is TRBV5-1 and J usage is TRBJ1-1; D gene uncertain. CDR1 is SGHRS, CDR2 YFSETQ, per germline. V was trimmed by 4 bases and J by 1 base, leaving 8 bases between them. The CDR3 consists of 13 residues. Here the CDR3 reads CASSEATNTEAFF. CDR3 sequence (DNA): TGCGCCAGCAGCGAAGCAACGAACACTGAAGCTTTCTTT. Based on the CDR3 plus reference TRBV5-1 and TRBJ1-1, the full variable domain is KAGVTQTPRYLIKTRGQQVTLSCSPISGHRSVSWYQQTPGQGLQFLFEYFSETQRNKGNFPGRFSGRQFSNSRSEMNVSTLELGDSALYLCASSEATNTEAFFGQGTRLTVV.

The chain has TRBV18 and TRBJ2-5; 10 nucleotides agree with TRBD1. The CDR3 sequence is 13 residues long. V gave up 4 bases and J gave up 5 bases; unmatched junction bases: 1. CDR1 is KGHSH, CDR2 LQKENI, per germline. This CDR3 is CASSRTGGETQYF. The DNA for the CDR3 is TGTGCCAGCTCACGGACAGGGGGGGAGACCCAGTACTTC.

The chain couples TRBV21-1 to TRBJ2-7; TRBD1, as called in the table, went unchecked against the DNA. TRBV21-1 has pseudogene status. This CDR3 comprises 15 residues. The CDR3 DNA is TGTGCCAGCAGCAAAGGCGGACAGGATCCCTACGAGCAGTACTTC. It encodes CASSKGGQDPYEQYF.

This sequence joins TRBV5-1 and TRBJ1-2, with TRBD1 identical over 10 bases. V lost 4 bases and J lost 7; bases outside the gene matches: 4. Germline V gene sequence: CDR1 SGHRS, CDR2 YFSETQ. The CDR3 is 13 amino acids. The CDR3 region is CASSPTGGGGYTF. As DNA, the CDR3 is TGCGCCAGCAGCCCGACAGGGGGCGGTGGCTACACCTTC.

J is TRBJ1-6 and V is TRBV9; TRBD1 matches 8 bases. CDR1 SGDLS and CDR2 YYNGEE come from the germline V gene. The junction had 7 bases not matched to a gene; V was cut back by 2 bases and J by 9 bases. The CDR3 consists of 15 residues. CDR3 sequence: CASSVGQGEGSPLHF. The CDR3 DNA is TGTGCCAGCAGCGTTGGACAGGGTGAAGGTTCACCCCTCCACTTT.

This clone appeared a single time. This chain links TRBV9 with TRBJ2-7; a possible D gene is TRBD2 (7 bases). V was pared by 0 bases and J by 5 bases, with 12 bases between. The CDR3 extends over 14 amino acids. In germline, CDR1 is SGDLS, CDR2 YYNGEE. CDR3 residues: CASSVVSGGDEQYF. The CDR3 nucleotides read TGTGCCAGCAGCGTAGTATCGGGGGGCGACGAGCAGTACTTC.

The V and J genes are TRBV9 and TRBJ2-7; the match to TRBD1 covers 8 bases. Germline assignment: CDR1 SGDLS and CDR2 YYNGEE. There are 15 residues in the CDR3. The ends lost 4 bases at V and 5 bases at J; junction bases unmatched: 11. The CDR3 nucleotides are TGTGCCAGCAGCACCTCGGACAGGGCCGGAGACGAGCAGTACTTC. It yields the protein CASSTSDRAGDEQYF.

The CDR3 sequence: CASSLQRTYEQYF. The CDR3 nucleotides read TGTGCCAGCAGCTTACAGCGGACCTACGAGCAGTACTTC. J is TRBJ2-7 and V is TRBV11-2; D might be TRBD2 (5 bases). V shed 2 bases and J shed 2 bases, with 7 bases lying between them. The CDR3 is 13 residues long. Germline V gives CDR1 SGHAT, CDR2 FQNNGV.

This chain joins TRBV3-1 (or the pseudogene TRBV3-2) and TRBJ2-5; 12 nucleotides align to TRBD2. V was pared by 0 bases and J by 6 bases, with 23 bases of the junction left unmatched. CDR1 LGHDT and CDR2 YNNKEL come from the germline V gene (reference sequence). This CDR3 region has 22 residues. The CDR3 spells CASSQERQARLTLAGGRQTQYF. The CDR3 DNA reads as TGTGCCAGCAGCCAAGAACGGCAGGCCAGACTAACCCTAGCGGGAGGGCGTCAGACCCAGTACTTC.

In DNA form, the CDR3 reads TGTGCCAGTAGCACACTAGCGGGAGCCCGATACAATGAGCAGTTCTTC. Protein product: CASSTLAGARYNEQFF. V and J are TRBV19 and TRBJ2-1; 11 bases are a match to TRBD2. Trimming cost V 6 bases and J 4 bases; bases outside gene matches: 8. CDR1 is LNHDA, CDR2 SQIVND, per germline (reference sequence). The CDR3 runs 16 residues. The whole variable domain, remainder taken from reference TRBV19 and TRBJ2-1, is DGGITQSPKYLFRKEGQNVTLSCEQNLNHDAMYWYRQDPGQGLRLIYYSQIVNDFQKGDIAEGYSVSREKKESFPLTVTSAQKNPTAFYLCASSTLAGARYNEQFFGPGTRLTVL.

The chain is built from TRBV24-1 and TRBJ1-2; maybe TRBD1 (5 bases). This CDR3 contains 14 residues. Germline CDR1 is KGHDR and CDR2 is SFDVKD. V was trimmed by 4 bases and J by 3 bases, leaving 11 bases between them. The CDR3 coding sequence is TGTGCCACCAGTGACCCGGACAAAGACTATGGCTACACCTTC. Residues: CATSDPDKDYGYTF.

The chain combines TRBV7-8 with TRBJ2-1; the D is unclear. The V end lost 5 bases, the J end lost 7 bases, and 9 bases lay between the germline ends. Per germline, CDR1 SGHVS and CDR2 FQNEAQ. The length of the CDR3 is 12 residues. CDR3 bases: TGTGCCAGCAGCCCCCCGCAGAATGAGCAGTTCTTC. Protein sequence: CASSPPQNEQFF.

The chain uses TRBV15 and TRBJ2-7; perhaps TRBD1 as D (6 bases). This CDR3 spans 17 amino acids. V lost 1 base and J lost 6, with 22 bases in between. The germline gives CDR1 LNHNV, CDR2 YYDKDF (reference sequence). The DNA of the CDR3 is TGTGCCACCAGCAGAGTGGGCCCAGGGGCTAAACCTGCCGAGCAGTACTTC. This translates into CATSRVGPGAKPAEQYF.

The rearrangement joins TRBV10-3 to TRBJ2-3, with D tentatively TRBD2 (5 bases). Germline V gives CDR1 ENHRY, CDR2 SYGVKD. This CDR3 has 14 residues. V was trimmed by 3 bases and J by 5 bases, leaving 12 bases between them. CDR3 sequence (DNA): TGTGCCATCAGTGATGGACTCTACCAAGATACGCAGTATTTT. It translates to CAISDGLYQDTQYF.

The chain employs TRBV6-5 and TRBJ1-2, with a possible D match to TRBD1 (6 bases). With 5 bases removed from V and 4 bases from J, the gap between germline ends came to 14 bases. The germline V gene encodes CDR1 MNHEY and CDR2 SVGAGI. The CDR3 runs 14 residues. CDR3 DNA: TGTGCCAGCAGTCGAACAGGGTTGGGCTATGGCTACACCTTC. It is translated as CASSRTGLGYGYTF.

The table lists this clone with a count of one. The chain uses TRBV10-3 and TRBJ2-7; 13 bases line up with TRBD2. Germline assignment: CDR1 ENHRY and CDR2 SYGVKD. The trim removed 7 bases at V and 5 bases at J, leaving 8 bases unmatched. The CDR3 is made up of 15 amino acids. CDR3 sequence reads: CAIKKGTSGTDEQYF. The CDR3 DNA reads TGTGCCATCAAAAAGGGGACTAGCGGGACCGACGAGCAGTACTTC.

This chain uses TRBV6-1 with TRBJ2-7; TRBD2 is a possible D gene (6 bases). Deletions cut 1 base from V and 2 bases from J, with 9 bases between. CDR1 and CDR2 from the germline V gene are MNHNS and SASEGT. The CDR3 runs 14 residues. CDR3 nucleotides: TGTGCCAGCAGTGAAGTGGTAGCGGCCTACGAGCAGTACGTC. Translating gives CASSEVVAAYEQYV.

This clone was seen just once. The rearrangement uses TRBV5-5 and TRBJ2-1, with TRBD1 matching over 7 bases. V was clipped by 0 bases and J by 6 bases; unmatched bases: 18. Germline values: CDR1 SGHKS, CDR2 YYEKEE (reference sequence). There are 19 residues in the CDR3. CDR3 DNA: TGTGCCAGCAGCTTGGCGACGGTCGACAGGGCACGGAGAAGCAATGAGCAGTTCTTC. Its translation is CASSLATVDRARRSNEQFF.

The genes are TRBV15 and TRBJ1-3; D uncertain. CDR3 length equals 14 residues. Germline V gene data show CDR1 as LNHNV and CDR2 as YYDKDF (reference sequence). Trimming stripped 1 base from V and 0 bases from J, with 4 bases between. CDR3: CATSRASSGNTIYF. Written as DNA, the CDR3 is TGTGCCACCAGCAGAGCCTCCTCTGGAAACACCATATATTTT. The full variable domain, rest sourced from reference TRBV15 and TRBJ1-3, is DAMVIQNPRYQVTQFGKPVTLSCSQTLNHNVMYWYQQKSSQAPKLLFHYYDKDFNNEADTPDNFQSRRPNTSFCFLDIRSPGLGDTAMYLCATSRASSGNTIYFGEGSWLTVV.

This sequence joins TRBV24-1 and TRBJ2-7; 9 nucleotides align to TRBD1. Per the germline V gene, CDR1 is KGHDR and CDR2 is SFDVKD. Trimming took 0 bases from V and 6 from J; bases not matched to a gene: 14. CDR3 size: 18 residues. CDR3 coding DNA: TGTGCCACCAGTGATTTGAATGAGCCCGGACAGGGGAACGGCGAGCAGTACTTC. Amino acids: CATSDLNEPGQGNGEQYF.